This TCR beta chain came from a study of molecular identifiers for immune sequencing clone quantification. The table lists this clonotype with a few counts. TCRdb fed the PCR reads into MiXCR, producing one record per CDR3 protein. The sample holds about 510,000 distinct CDR3 sequences, around 23% seen once. CDR1 and CDR2 from the germline V gene are SQVTM and ANQGSEA. V gave up 1 base and J gave up 10 bases, with 11 bases separating them. The CDR3 runs to 12 residues. Sequenced sample: naive CD8+ T cells from blood, with Jurkat cell RNA spiked in. Sample subset: FACS-sorted CD8+CD4-CCR7+CD45RA+ naive T cells. This chain joins TRBV29-1 and TRBJ2-1; D is unclear. The origin of this receptor is a human donor in good health. Some libraries in this study had Jurkat cell RNA spiked in. CDR3 coding DNA: TGCAGCGTTGAAGTAACGTGGCCCGAGCAGTTCTTC. Translation gives CSVEVTWPEQFF.